Below are 2 T cell receptor beta chains sequenced from a single sample in a study of brain metastases from non-small cell lung cancer. Here immunoSEQ multiplex PCR was the method, and the copy in TCRdb shows in-frame clones only, minus some. The data show about 1,200 clones, 80% to 90% seen once. The sequenced material came from tumor-adjacent normal tissue. All receptors derive from a donor at least 40 years old with non-small cell lung cancer.

The genes are TRBV11-1 and TRBJ2-2; tentative D call: TRBD1 (5 bases). The V gene lost 3 bases and the J gene lost 5 bases, with 10 bases spanning the gap. The CDR3 extends over 14 amino acids. Germline values: CDR1 SGHAT, CDR2 FQDESV (reference sequence). CDR3 sequence reads: CASSFRRGTGELFF. The CDR3 nucleotides read TGTGCCAGCAGCTTTCGAAGGGGAACCGGGGAGCTGTTTTTT.

This sequence joins TRBV6-1 and TRBJ2-5; 10 bases agree with TRBD2. CDR3 length: 15 amino acids. The J segment lost 6 bases and the V segment lost 0 bases, leaving 4 bases of the junction unmatched. Germline V CDR1 and CDR2: MNHNS, SASEGT. CDR3 DNA: TGTGCCAGCAGTGAAGCTAGCGGGGGGACGAAGACCCAGTACTTC. Residues: CASSEASGGTKTQYF.